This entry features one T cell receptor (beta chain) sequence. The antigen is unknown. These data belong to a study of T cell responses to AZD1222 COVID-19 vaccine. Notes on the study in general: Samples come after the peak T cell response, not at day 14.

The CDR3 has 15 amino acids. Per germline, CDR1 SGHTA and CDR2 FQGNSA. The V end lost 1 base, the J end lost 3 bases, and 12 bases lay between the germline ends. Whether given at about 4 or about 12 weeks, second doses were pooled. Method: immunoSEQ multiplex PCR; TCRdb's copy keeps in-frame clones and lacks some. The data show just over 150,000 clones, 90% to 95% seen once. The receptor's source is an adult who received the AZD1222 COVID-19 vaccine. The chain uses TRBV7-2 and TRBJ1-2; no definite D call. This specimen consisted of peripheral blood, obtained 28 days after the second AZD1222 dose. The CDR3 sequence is CASSLDRSGDYGYTF. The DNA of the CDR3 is TGTGCCAGCAGCTTAGATCGGTCAGGCGACTATGGCTACACCTTC.